A selection of T cell receptor beta chains follows, all from one sample in a study of T cell responses to AZD1222 COVID-19 vaccine. The table came from immunoSEQ multiplex PCR; TCRdb's copy has only in-frame clones and leaves some out. The data contain some 170,000 clones, around nine tenths of them singletons. The sequences come from peripheral blood, collected on day 0 of AZD1222 vaccination. The receptors stem from an adult in good health. CDR3s include the opening cysteine and the closing phenylalanine or tryptophan. A D gene is named only where the DNA matches it firmly. Size is stated for part of the rows, as once, few or many counts, or as a class when the clone is expanded.

j_call d_call v_call clone_size cdr3_aa cdr3_nt
TRBJ1-2 . TRBV28 . CASSFRGAGFGYTF TGTGCCAGCAGTTTCCGGGGGGCCGGCTTTGGCTACACCTTC
TRBJ2-3 TRBD2 TRBV9 . CASSPSPTSGGLGTDTQYF TGTGCCAGCAGCCCTTCCCCGACTAGCGGGGGCCTGGGTACAGATACGCAGTATTTT
TRBJ2-7 . TRBV13 once CASSTRDGTYEQYF TGTGCCAGCAGCACCCGGGACGGGACCTACGAGCAGTACTTC
TRBJ2-7 TRBD1 TRBV2 once CASSGDRSTYEQYF TGTGCCAGCAGTGGGGACAGGAGTACCTACGAGCAGTACTTC
TRBJ1-1 . TRBV6-2/TRBV6-3 . CASSYSGLLTEAFF TGTGCCAGCAGTTACTCAGGGTTGCTCACTGAAGCTTTCTTT
TRBJ2-6 . TRBV9 few CASSPRGRGSGANVLTF TGTGCCAGCAGCCCAAGAGGCCGTGGGTCTGGGGCCAACGTCCTGACTTTC
TRBJ2-7 . TRBV7-2 . CASSPQYEQYF TGTGCCAGCAGCCCCCAGTACGAGCAGTACTTC
TRBJ1-5 . TRBV9 . CASSTGGAGNQPQHF TGTGCCAGCAGCACCGGGGGGGCCGGCAATCAGCCCCAGCATTTT
TRBJ2-1 . TRBV11-2 once CASTWGREQFF TGTGCCAGCACTTGGGGAAGAGAGCAGTTCTTC
TRBJ1-2 . TRBV28 once CASSLFRLGYGYTF TGTGCCAGCAGTTTATTCCGGTTGGGCTATGGCTACACCTTC
TRBJ1-1 . TRBV10-3 . CAISEAQNTEAFF TGTGCCATCAGTGAAGCCCAGAACACTGAAGCTTTCTTT